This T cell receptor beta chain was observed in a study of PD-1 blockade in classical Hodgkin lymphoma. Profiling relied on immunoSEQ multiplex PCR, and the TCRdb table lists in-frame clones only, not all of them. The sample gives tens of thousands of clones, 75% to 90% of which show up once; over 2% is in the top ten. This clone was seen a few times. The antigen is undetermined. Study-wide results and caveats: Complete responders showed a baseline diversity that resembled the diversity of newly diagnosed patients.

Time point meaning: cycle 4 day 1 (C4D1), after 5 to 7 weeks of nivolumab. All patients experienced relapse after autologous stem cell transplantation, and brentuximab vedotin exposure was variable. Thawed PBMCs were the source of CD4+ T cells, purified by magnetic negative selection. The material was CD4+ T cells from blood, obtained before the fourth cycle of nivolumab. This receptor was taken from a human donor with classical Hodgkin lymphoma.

The CDR3 reads CASTTLGRPNYGYTF. DNA of the CDR3: TGTGCCAGCACCACGTTGGGGAGGCCTAACTATGGCTACACCTTC. The chain links TRBV6-5 to TRBJ1-2; D unclear. The CDR3 extends over 15 amino acids. In germline, CDR1 is MNHEY, CDR2 SVGAGI. Trimming left V 7 bases short and J 0 bases short, with 15 bases between.